The 28 T cell receptor beta chains in this list originate from one sample, sequenced in a study of T cell repertoires in cytomegalovirus infection. No antigen is known for these receptors. MiXCR, run by TCRdb on the reads, gives a single entry per CDR3 protein. The table shows 650,000 to 900,000 distinct CDR3 sequences, with about 28% occurring only once. Sequences were derived from cultured CD8+ T cells from PBMCs, sampled from culture after CMV antigen stimulation. These receptor sequences come from a human donor in good health (CMV status not recorded). Some clones in this sample may be carry-over from other donors' samples.

V usage is TRBV29-1 and J usage is TRBJ1-2; TRBD1 matches at 8 bases. After removal of 3 bases from V and 4 bases from J, the junction contained 7 bases not matched to a gene. Per germline, CDR1 SQVTM and CDR2 ANQGSEA. The CDR3 loop spans 14 amino acids. CDR3 coding DNA: TGCAGCGTTGATTCACCAGGGGGCGGCTATGGCTACACCTTC. Amino acid sequence: CSVDSPGGGYGYTF.

This clonotype was counted a few times. The V and J genes are TRBV6-2 or TRBV6-3 and TRBJ2-5; weak D call: TRBD1 (6 bases). Germline values: CDR1 MNHEY, CDR2 SVGEGT. V shed 0 bases and J shed 0 bases, with 20 bases lying between them. CDR3 size: 19 residues. The CDR3, as DNA: TGTGCCAGCAGTTACTCGACTGAAGGGGGACAACGGTACCAAGAGACCCAGTACTTC. It yields the protein CASSYSTEGGQRYQETQYF.

This clonotype appeared a few times. The V gene is TRBV2, the J gene TRBJ2-1, with unresolved D. CDR3 length: 16 residues. Germline V gene data show CDR1 as SNHLY and CDR2 as FYNNEI. The germline V and J ends were trimmed by 0 bases and 5 bases, with 14 bases remaining between them. This chain's CDR3 is CASSEASPGLHNEQFF. In nucleotides, the CDR3 is TGTGCCAGCAGTGAAGCGTCCCCTGGGCTCCACAATGAGCAGTTCTTC.

The chain uses TRBV7-6 and TRBJ2-1; TRBD1 might be the D (5 bases). The CDR3 spans 14 residues. Germline CDR1 and CDR2: SGHVS and FNYEAQ. V lost 3 bases and J 8 bases, leaving 14 bases between the germline ends. The CDR3 is CASSFDRSVDEQFF. In DNA form, the CDR3 reads TGTGCCAGCAGCTTCGACAGAAGTGTCGATGAGCAGTTCTTC.

The V call is TRBV4-1, the J call TRBJ2-4; the D gene is possibly TRBD2 (5 bases). Trimming cost V 4 bases and J 8 bases, with 12 bases left between them. The CDR3 has 13 residues. Per the germline V gene, CDR1 is MGHRA and CDR2 is YSYEKL. The CDR3 loop is CASSPMVGDIQYF. The DNA of the CDR3 is TGCGCCAGCAGCCCCATGGTCGGGGACATTCAGTACTTC.

This chain uses TRBV7-9 with TRBJ1-2; TRBD1 matches at 9 bases. The J segment lost 8 bases and the V segment lost 2 bases, leaving 9 bases of the junction unmatched. Germline V CDR1 and CDR2: SEHNR, FQNEAQ (reference sequence). This CDR3 is 15 amino acids long. The CDR3 sequence: CASSLSRGTGIGYTF. The DNA of the CDR3 is TGTGCCAGCAGCTTAAGTAGGGGGACAGGGATCGGCTACACCTTC.

The count of this clonotype is one. The chain couples TRBV10-3 to TRBJ2-1, with D unclear. CDR3 length: 15 residues. Between the trimmed V and J ends, which lost 0 bases and 1 base, there was a span of 7 bases. Germline assignment: CDR1 ENHRY and CDR2 SYGVKD. This CDR3 reads CAISESSGSYNEQFF. Written as DNA, the CDR3 is TGTGCCATCAGTGAGTCGTCAGGATCCTACAATGAGCAGTTCTTC.

The chain combines TRBV9 with TRBJ2-7; TRBD2 aligns across 13 bases. Germline trimming cut 3 bases from V and 5 bases from J; bases unmatched to any gene: 8. The CDR3 consists of 16 residues. The V gene's germline CDR1 is SGDLS and CDR2 YYNGEE. CDR3 sequence: CASSARLAGGRHEQYF. CDR3 DNA: TGTGCCAGCAGCGCCCGACTAGCGGGGGGCCGGCACGAGCAGTACTTC.

The chain carries TRBV24-1 and TRBJ2-2; no clear D. V was pared by 4 bases and J by 3 bases, with 5 bases between. This CDR3 spans 13 amino acids. In germline, CDR1 is KGHDR, CDR2 SFDVKD. The CDR3 sequence is CATSDYDTGELFF. CDR3 DNA sequence: TGTGCCACCAGTGACTATGACACCGGGGAGCTGTTTTTT.

The gene calls are TRBV19 and TRBJ1-5, with D uncertain. V dropped 3 bases and J dropped 4 bases, with 13 bases sitting between them. Germline loops: CDR1 LNHDA, CDR2 SQIVND (reference sequence). The CDR3 is made up of 15 amino acids. The CDR3 DNA reads TGTGCCAGTAGTATGGTTCCGGGAGGGAATCAGCCCCAGCATTTT. Its translation is CASSMVPGGNQPQHF.

The rearrangement links TRBV28 to TRBJ1-1; D is undetermined. Germline V gene lookup returns CDR1 MDHEN and CDR2 SYDVKM. V lost 6 bases and J lost 1, with 12 bases in between. This CDR3 is built from 14 residues. This CDR3 is CASSLRSPNTEAFF. The CDR3 DNA reads as TGTGCCAGCAGCCTTCGCTCCCCGAACACTGAAGCTTTCTTT.

The chain carries TRBV28 and TRBJ1-6; no clear D. The germline gives CDR1 MDHEN, CDR2 SYDVKM. Trimming left V 3 bases short and J 3 bases short, with 6 bases between. The CDR3 runs 14 residues. In DNA form, the CDR3 reads TGTGCCAGCAGTTTCCTCCGCTATAATTCACCCCTCCACTTT. Translating it yields CASSFLRYNSPLHF. Combining the CDR3 with reference TRBV28 and TRBJ1-6 gives the whole variable domain DVKVTQSSRYLVKRTGEKVFLECVQDMDHENMFWYRQDPGLGLRLIYFSYDVKMKEKGDIPEGYSVSREKKERFSLILESASTNQTSMYLCASSFLRYNSPLHFGNGTRLTVT.

This chain uses TRBV7-9 with TRBJ1-4, with 7 positions matching TRBD1. Looked up from germline, CDR1 is SEHNR and CDR2 is FQNEAQ (reference sequence). The CDR3 runs 13 residues. J lost 5 bases, V lost 8 bases, and 5 bases had no gene match. The CDR3 spells CASEGQPNEKLFF. CDR3 bases: TGTGCCAGCGAGGGACAGCCAAATGAAAAACTGTTTTTT. The complete variable domain, with remaining parts taken from reference TRBV7-9 and TRBJ1-4, reads DTGVSQNPRHKITKRGQNVTFRCDPISEHNRLYWYRQTLGQGPEFLTYFQNEAQLEKSRLLSDRFSAERPKGSFSTLEIQRTEQGDSAMYLCASEGQPNEKLFFGSGTQLSVL.

The chain is built from TRBV6-2 or TRBV6-3 and TRBJ2-3; 11 bases agree with TRBD1. This CDR3 is built from 16 residues. Germline V gene data show CDR1 as MNHEY and CDR2 as SVGEGT. V shed 0 bases and J 6 bases; nucleotides not matched to a gene: 5. DNA for the CDR3: TGTGCCAGCAGTTACTCGGGACAGGGGGTCGAGGATACGCAGTATTTT. This gives the protein CASSYSGQGVEDTQYF.

J is TRBJ1-2 and V is TRBV7-9, with no clear D. Trimming removed 1 base at V and 8 bases at J, with 14 bases between. In germline, CDR1 is SEHNR, CDR2 FQNEAQ (reference sequence). The CDR3 covers 14 residues. CDR3 nucleotides: TGTGCCAGCAGCTTAGGGCCCGTACAAGGAGGCTACACCTTC. Protein sequence: CASSLGPVQGGYTF. Looking up the rest from reference TRBV7-9 and TRBJ1-2 gives the full variable domain: DTGVSQNPRHKITKRGQNVTFRCDPISEHNRLYWYRQTLGQGPEFLTYFQNEAQLEKSRLLSDRFSAERPKGSFSTLEIQRTEQGDSAMYLCASSLGPVQGGYTFGSGTRLTVV.

The chain uses TRBV4-3 and TRBJ2-7; perhaps TRBD1 as D (5 bases). The CDR3 loop spans 12 amino acids. V dropped 9 bases and J dropped 6 bases, with 15 bases sitting between them. The germline V gene has CDR1 LGHNA and CDR2 YSLEER. The CDR3 region is CARTQGRREQYV. CDR3 coding DNA: TGCGCCAGGACGCAGGGTCGGCGCGAGCAGTACGTC.

This rearrangement joins TRBV10-3 to TRBJ2-7; D unresolved. V was cut by 0 bases and J by 6 bases, with 6 bases left in between. Germline lookup yields CDR1 ENHRY and CDR2 SYGVKD. The CDR3 consists of 12 residues. The CDR3 loop is CAISESLGEQYV. CDR3 sequence (DNA): TGTGCCATCAGTGAGTCTTTAGGCGAGCAGTACGTC.

This chain links TRBV7-6 with TRBJ1-6; 8 positions agree with TRBD1. The germline CDR1 and CDR2 sequences are SGHVS and FNYEAQ. V trimming: 4 bases; J trimming: 7 bases; junction bases outside the gene matches: 9. CDR3 size: 16 residues. CDR3 DNA sequence: TGTGCCAGCAGCTCAAAGACAGGGGTCCTAAATTCACCCCTCCACTTT. This translates into CASSSKTGVLNSPLHF.

Concerning this clonotype itself: A much larger clone differs by one base, so this may be a read error. This chain joins TRBV5-8 and TRBJ2-2, with 10 bases that match TRBD1. The CDR3 runs to 15 residues. With 3 bases clipped from V and 4 bases from J, the junction kept 3 bases outside the gene matches. CDR1 SGHTS and CDR2 YDEGEE come from the germline V gene. The CDR3 nucleotides are TGTGCCAGCAGCTGGGGGACAGGGGTCACCGGGGAGCTGTTTTTT. Translated: CASSWGTGVTGELFF. The whole variable domain, remainder taken from reference TRBV5-8 and TRBJ2-2, is EAGVTQSPTHLIKTRGQQATLRCSPISGHTSVYWYQQALGLGLQFLLWYDEGEERNRGNFPPRFSGRQFPNYSSELNVNALELEDSALYLCASSWGTGVTGELFFGEGSRLTVL.

The rearrangement uses TRBV29-1 and TRBJ2-7, with no clear D. CDR1 is SQVTM, CDR2 ANQGSEA, per germline. CDR3 length: 13 amino acids. V was clipped by 2 bases and J by 0 bases, with 8 bases between them. DNA for the CDR3: TGCAGCGTTGAAAAAGAAGACTCCTACGAGCAGTACTTC. Translating it yields CSVEKEDSYEQYF.

This clonotype came up a few times. This chain links TRBV7-6 with TRBJ1-2, with D uncertain. The germline gives CDR1 SGHVS, CDR2 FNYEAQ. The CDR3 loop spans 14 amino acids. V was trimmed by 1 base and J by 5 bases, leaving 11 bases between them. The CDR3 sequence is CASSLGTESYGYTF. DNA for the CDR3: TGTGCCAGCAGCTTAGGGACGGAATCATATGGCTACACCTTC.

This clonotype was observed once. This chain joins TRBV5-5 and TRBJ2-1; D could derive from TRBD1 or TRBD2 (5 bases each). The germline V gene encodes CDR1 SGHKS and CDR2 YYEKEE (reference sequence). Trimming shortened V by 4 bases and J by 8 bases, and 16 bases separated the two germline ends. This CDR3 contains 14 residues. This CDR3 reads CASSRDQGVDEQFF. The CDR3 DNA is TGTGCCAGCAGCCGGGACCAGGGAGTCGATGAGCAGTTCTTC. The full variable domain, completed using reference TRBV5-5 and TRBJ2-1, is DAGVTQSPTHLIKTRGQQVTLRCSPISGHKSVSWYQQVLGQGPQFIFQYYEKEERGRGNFPDRFSARQFPNYSSELNVNALLLGDSALYLCASSRDQGVDEQFFGPGTRLTVL.

This clonotype was counted between two and nine times. The V gene is TRBV4-1, the J gene TRBJ2-7; D remains unclear. This CDR3 contains 11 residues. Germline values: CDR1 MGHRA, CDR2 YSYEKL. V lost 8 bases to trimming and J lost 2 bases, with 7 bases between them. The CDR3 protein is CASGSAYEQYF. CDR3 in DNA: TGCGCCAGCGGGTCGGCCTACGAGCAGTACTTC.

Only a few counts were recorded for this clonotype. The rearrangement links TRBV5-4 to TRBJ1-5; D gene ambiguous. V was clipped by 1 base and J by 1 base, with 9 bases between them. The CDR3 totals 15 residues. The V gene's germline CDR1 is SGHNT and CDR2 YYREEE (reference sequence). The CDR3 DNA sequence: TGTGCCAGCAGCTTGAAGGGAGCAAGCAATCAGCCCCAGCATTTT. Protein: CASSLKGASNQPQHF.

This rearrangement joins TRBV11-2 to TRBJ1-1; TRBD1 is a possible D gene (6 bases). V was pared by 0 bases and J by 6 bases, with 14 bases between. Germline-derived CDR1 and CDR2 are SGHAT and FQNNGV. The CDR3 spans 15 residues. The CDR3 nucleotides read TGTGCCAGCAGCTTAGAAATTGGGGGCTTCGCTGAAGCTTTCTTT. It yields the protein CASSLEIGGFAEAFF.

This chain connects TRBV6-5 to TRBJ2-3, with 7 bases identical to TRBD2. The trim removed 0 bases at V and 2 bases at J, leaving 5 bases unmatched. Germline V gene lookup returns CDR1 MNHEY and CDR2 SVGAGI. The CDR3 covers 16 residues. CDR3 in amino acids: CASSYSGLPNTDTQYF. CDR3 nucleotides: TGTGCCAGCAGTTACTCGGGACTACCTAACACAGATACGCAGTATTTT.

This clonotype was counted a few times. This chain joins TRBV19 and TRBJ1-6; 9 nucleotides match TRBD1. CDR3 length: 15 amino acids. V gave up 8 bases and J gave up 9 bases; unmatched junction bases: 11. Germline-derived CDR1 and CDR2 are LNHDA and SQIVND (reference sequence). CDR3 DNA: TGTGCCAGTTACCACGGACAGGGGAGAGGTTCACCCCTCCACTTT. This translates into CASYHGQGRGSPLHF.

The chain employs TRBV27 and TRBJ2-1; the D call may be TRBD1 or TRBD2 (6 bases each). The CDR3 covers 18 residues. V was pared by 7 bases and J by 0 bases, with 22 bases between. The V gene's germline CDR1 is MNHEY and CDR2 SMNVEV (reference sequence). This CDR3 reads CASIPLPGGDSSYNEQFF. The CDR3 bases are TGTGCCAGCATCCCTCTCCCCGGGGGCGACAGCTCCTACAATGAGCAGTTCTTC.